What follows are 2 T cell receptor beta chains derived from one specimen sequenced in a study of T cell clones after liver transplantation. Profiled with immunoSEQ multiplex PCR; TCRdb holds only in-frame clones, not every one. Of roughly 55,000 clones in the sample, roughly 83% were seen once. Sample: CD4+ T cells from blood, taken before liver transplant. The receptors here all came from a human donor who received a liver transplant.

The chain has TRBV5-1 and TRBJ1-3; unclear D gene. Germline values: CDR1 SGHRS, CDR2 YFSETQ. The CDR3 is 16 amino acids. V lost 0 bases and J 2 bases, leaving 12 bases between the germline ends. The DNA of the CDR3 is TGCGCCAGCAGCTTGGGGGCTGGGATCGCTGGAAACACCATATATTTT. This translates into CASSLGAGIAGNTIYF.

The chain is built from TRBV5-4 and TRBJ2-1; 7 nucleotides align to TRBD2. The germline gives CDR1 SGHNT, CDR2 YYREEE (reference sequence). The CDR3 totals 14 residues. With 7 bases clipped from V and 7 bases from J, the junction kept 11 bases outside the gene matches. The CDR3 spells CASGREGLRNEQFF. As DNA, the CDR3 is TGTGCCAGCGGGAGGGAGGGCCTGCGGAATGAGCAGTTCTTC.